A selection of T cell receptor beta chains follows, all from one sample in a study of blood T cell repertoires in COVID-19. TCRdb's copy holds only in-frame clones and misses some; the assay was immunoSEQ multiplex PCR. Among 45,000 to 50,000 clones, 70% to 90% were seen once, and the ten largest hold 2.6%. The sample taken for sequencing was peripheral blood. The receptors were sampled from an elderly woman with COVID-19, enrolled during active disease. The CDR3 runs from the conserved cysteine through the conserved F or W. The D gene is left open where the match is weak. Clone size is given for some rows only: seen once, a few or many times, or a class if the clone is expanded.

size: -
V: TRBV19
J: TRBJ2-7
D: -
length: 14
CDR3: CASFRTEYSYEQYF
DNA: TGTGCCAGTTTTCGAACTGAGTATTCCTACGAGCAGTACTTC

size: -
V: TRBV6-5
J: TRBJ2-7
D: TRBD1
length: 14
CDR3: CASSSGTGGLKQYF
DNA: TGTGCCAGCAGTTCCGGGACAGGGGGCTTAAAGCAGTACTTC

size: -
V: TRBV18
J: TRBJ2-7
D: -
length: 13
CDR3: CASSPSIEAGQYF
DNA: TGTGCCAGCTCACCATCCATAGAGGCGGGGCAGTACTTC

size: -
V: TRBV9
J: TRBJ2-1
D: TRBD1
length: 16
CDR3: CASSVGGRGPFNEQFF
DNA: TGTGCCAGCAGCGTAGGAGGCAGGGGGCCTTTCAATGAGCAGTTCTTC

size: -
V: TRBV6-6
J: TRBJ2-3
D: TRBD1
length: 13
CDR3: CASSYTGADTQYF
DNA: TGTGCCAGCAGTTACACAGGGGCAGATACGCAGTATTTT

size: -
V: TRBV29-1
J: TRBJ1-4
D: TRBD1
length: 14
CDR3: CSVGTGAGGEKLFF
DNA: TGCAGCGTGGGAACAGGGGCTGGGGGGGAAAAACTGTTTTTT

size: -
V: TRBV2
J: TRBJ1-5
D: -
length: 15
CDR3: CASRVNRQYNQPQHF
DNA: TGTGCCAGCAGGGTAAACCGTCAGTACAATCAGCCCCAGCATTTT

size: -
V: TRBV18
J: TRBJ1-1
D: TRBD1
length: 15
CDR3: CASSPRQGARTEAFF
DNA: TGTGCCAGCTCACCAAGACAGGGGGCTCGGACTGAAGCTTTCTTT

size: -
V: TRBV4-1
J: TRBJ2-7
D: TRBD1
length: 15
CDR3: CASRAAGQGKYEQYF
DNA: TGCGCCAGCCGAGCCGCTGGACAGGGAAAATACGAGCAGTACTTC

size: -
V: TRBV5-8
J: TRBJ2-6
D: -
length: 15
CDR3: CASSLVPFGANVLTF
DNA: TGTGCCAGCAGCTTGGTCCCGTTTGGGGCCAACGTCCTGACTTTC

size: -
V: TRBV7-2
J: TRBJ1-5
D: -
length: 14
CDR3: CASSLVQLNQPQHF
DNA: TGTGCCAGCAGCTTAGTACAGCTCAATCAGCCCCAGCATTTT

size: -
V: TRBV7-2
J: TRBJ1-3
D: -
length: 15
CDR3: CASSLQGQAGNTIYF
DNA: TGTGCCAGCAGCTTACAGGGTCAAGCTGGAAACACCATATATTTT

size: once
V: TRBV24-1
J: TRBJ1-5
D: -
length: 13
CDR3: CATSGHGNQPQHF
DNA: TGTGCCACCAGTGGTCACGGGAATCAGCCCCAGCATTTT

size: -
V: TRBV7-2
J: TRBJ1-2
D: -
length: 13
CDR3: CASSSATRGGYTF
DNA: TGTGCCAGCAGCTCTGCGACCCGGGGAGGCTACACCTTC

size: -
V: TRBV5-4
J: TRBJ1-2
D: -
length: 14
CDR3: CASSLFNSNYGYTF
DNA: TGTGCCAGCAGCTTGTTTAACAGCAACTATGGCTACACCTTC

size: -
V: TRBV6-6
J: TRBJ2-7
D: TRBD1
length: 14
CDR3: CASSTRQGTYEQYF
DNA: TGTGCCAGCAGTACCCGACAGGGAACCTACGAGCAGTACTTC

size: -
V: TRBV18
J: TRBJ1-5
D: -
length: 13
CDR3: CASSAGEDQPQHF
DNA: TGTGCCAGCTCGGCGGGAGAGGATCAGCCCCAGCATTTT

size: once
V: TRBV5-1
J: TRBJ1-1
D: -
length: 13
CDR3: CASSLDGGTEAFF
DNA: TGCGCCAGCAGCTTGGATGGGGGGACTGAAGCTTTCTTT

size: -
V: TRBV6-1
J: TRBJ1-2
D: -
length: 14
CDR3: CASSEYGSLGGYTF
DNA: TGTGCCAGCAGTGAATACGGGTCCCTCGGCGGCTACACCTTC

size: -
V: TRBV7-7
J: TRBJ2-3
D: -
length: 14
CDR3: CASSGERGTDTQYF
DNA: TGTGCTAGCAGCGGCGAGCGCGGCACAGATACGCAGTATTTT

size: medium-sized
V: TRBV5-3
J: TRBJ2-7
D: -
length: 13
CDR3: CARSLLNFYEQYF
DNA: TGTGCCAGAAGCTTGCTCAACTTCTACGAGCAGTACTTC

size: -
V: TRBV19
J: TRBJ1-5
D: -
length: 13
CDR3: CASRKQGYQPQHF
DNA: TGTGCCAGTAGGAAACAGGGTTACCAGCCCCAGCATTTT

size: -
V: TRBV30
J: TRBJ1-3
D: -
length: 14
CDR3: CAWSVNRAGNTIYF
DNA: TGTGCCTGGAGTGTAAACAGGGCAGGAAACACCATATATTTT

size: -
V: TRBV11-3
J: TRBJ1-1
D: -
length: 13
CDR3: CARGRRGNTEAFF
DNA: TGTGCCAGAGGGCGCAGGGGTAACACTGAAGCTTTCTTT

size: -
V: TRBV29-1
J: TRBJ2-7
D: -
length: 15
CDR3: CSAAAGGMGSYEQYF
DNA: TGCAGCGCCGCAGCTGGCGGGATGGGGTCCTACGAGCAGTACTTC

size: -
V: TRBV2
J: TRBJ1-1
D: -
length: 13
CDR3: CASSLQMNTEAFF
DNA: TGTGCCAGCAGTCTTCAGATGAACACTGAAGCTTTCTTT

size: -
V: TRBV5-1
J: TRBJ1-5
D: -
length: 13
CDR3: CASSLSGNQPQHF
DNA: TGCGCCAGCAGCTTGAGCGGCAATCAGCCCCAGCATTTT